The entry below gives a single T cell receptor (beta chain) sequence along with its context. Antigen specificity is unknown. Only in-frame clones appear in the TCRdb table, and some are missing; sequencing was by immunoSEQ multiplex PCR. Of over 95,000 clones listed, approximately 90% are singletons. The sample originates from a study of T cell responses to AZD1222 COVID-19 vaccine. Study-level findings and limits: Spike-specific TCR depth and breadth grew after two AZD1222 doses.

The origin of this receptor is an adult in good health. Sequenced here: peripheral blood, sampled on day 0 of AZD1222 vaccination.

The CDR3 coding sequence is TGTGCCAGCAGCCAAGTTGATCACAACTCTGGAAACACCATATATTTT. Amino acids: CASSQVDHNSGNTIYF. The chain uses TRBV14 and TRBJ1-3; D uncertain. Between the trimmed V and J ends, which lost 1 base and 0 bases, there was a span of 10 bases. Germline loops: CDR1 SGHDN, CDR2 FVKESK. The CDR3 contains 16 residues.